The T cell receptor (beta chain) under discussion was sequenced for a study of OX40 agonist ivuxolimab in advanced cancers. CDR1 and CDR2 (germline): LGHNA, YNFKEQ. V shed 0 bases and J shed 4 bases, with 4 bases lying between them. The CDR3 is made up of 12 amino acids. Assay used: immunoSEQ multiplex PCR; TCRdb lists only in-frame clones, some missing. The sample lists approximately 99,000 clones, 90% to 96% seen once, with roughly 2% in the top ten. The clonotype comes from an adult with an advanced solid tumor such as melanoma, head and neck, liver or kidney cancer. The sample here was CD4+ or CD8+ T cells sorted from blood, taken in a trial of the OX40 agonist ivuxolimab. The chain recombines TRBV4-2 with TRBJ2-7; D is unresolved. The CDR3 spells CASSQDWYEQYF. The DNA of the CDR3 is TGTGCCAGCAGCCAAGATTGGTACGAGCAGTACTTC.